This T cell receptor (beta chain) was sequenced for a study of blood T cells in healthy people across ages. PCR was performed a second time for about 6 to 12 cycles using a sample-barcoded 5' primer and a J-beta primer mix. MiXCR, run by TCRdb on the 5' RACE reads, gives a single entry per CDR3 protein. This table holds 1.8 million or so distinct CDR3 sequences, about two fifths found once. The CDR3 runs 14 residues. Per the germline V gene, CDR1 is MDHEN and CDR2 is SYDVKM. Trimming removed 1 base at V and 1 base at J, with 7 bases between. The chain employs TRBV28 and TRBJ1-1; D might be TRBD1 (6 bases). Sequenced input: blood. The sequence came from a human donor in good health. CDR3 protein: CASSLYRENTEAFF. CDR3 nucleotide sequence: TGTGCCAGCAGTTTATACAGGGAGAACACTGAAGCTTTCTTT.